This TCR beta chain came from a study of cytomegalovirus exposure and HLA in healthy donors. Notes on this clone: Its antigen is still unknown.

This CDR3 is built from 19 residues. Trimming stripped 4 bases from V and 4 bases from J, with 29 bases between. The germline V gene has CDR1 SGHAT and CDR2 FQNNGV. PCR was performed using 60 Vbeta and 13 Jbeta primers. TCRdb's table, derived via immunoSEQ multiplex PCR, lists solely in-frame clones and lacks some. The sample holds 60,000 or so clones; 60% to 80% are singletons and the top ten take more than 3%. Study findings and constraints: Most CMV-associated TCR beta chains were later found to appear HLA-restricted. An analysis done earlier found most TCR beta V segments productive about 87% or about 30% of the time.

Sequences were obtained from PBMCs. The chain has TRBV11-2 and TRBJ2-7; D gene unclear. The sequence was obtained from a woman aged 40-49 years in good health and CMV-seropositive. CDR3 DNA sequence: TGTGCCAGCAGCTCGTCTACCTACCATCGTGATCCCCTATCATACGAGCAGTACTTC. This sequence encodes CASSSSTYHRDPLSYEQYF.